One sample yielded the 28 T cell receptor beta chains listed below, sequenced in a study of OX40 agonist ivuxolimab in advanced cancers. Sequencing was performed with immunoSEQ multiplex PCR; in TCRdb, only in-frame clones are kept and a portion is missing. In the table there are around 57,000 clones, 70% to 85% of which are singletons. The specimen comprised CD4+ or CD8+ T cells sorted from blood, sampled in a trial of the OX40 agonist ivuxolimab. The receptors come from an adult with an advanced solid tumor such as melanoma, head and neck, liver or kidney cancer.

The chain couples TRBV19 to TRBJ2-5; D is possibly TRBD1 (5 bases). CDR1 and CDR2 from the germline V gene are LNHDA and SQIVND (reference sequence). Trimming removed 8 bases at V and 1 base at J, with 11 bases between. The CDR3 runs to 13 residues. In DNA, the CDR3 is TGTGCCAGTGGGGCACGGTTCCAAGAGACCCAGTACTTC. Protein product: CASGARFQETQYF.

The rearrangement uses TRBV4-1 and TRBJ2-5, with D possibly being TRBD1 (6 bases). In germline, CDR1 is MGHRA, CDR2 YSYEKL. The CDR3 has 14 residues. Trimming shortened V by 2 bases and J by 4 bases, and 11 bases separated the two germline ends. CDR3 residues: CASSQTGFVETQYF. The CDR3 DNA follows: TGCGCCAGCAGCCAAACAGGGTTTGTAGAGACCCAGTACTTC.

Notes on this clone: Relative to the germline gene, one junction end is altered; a read error may explain this. The chain carries TRBV5-1 and TRBJ2-3; TRBD2 might be the D (5 bases). Germline V lookup: CDR1 SGHRS, CDR2 YFSETQ. The CDR3 is 15 residues long. The CDR3 region is CASSLAAASTDTRYF. The CDR3 coding sequence is TGCGCCAGCAGCTTGGCGGCAGCTAGCACAGATACGCGGTATTTT.

This clone has just one count. This chain joins TRBV5-1 and TRBJ2-2; D possibly corresponds to TRBD2 (5 bases). In germline, CDR1 is SGHRS, CDR2 YFSETQ. The V and J ends lost 6 bases and 5 bases respectively, with 17 bases between them. The CDR3 is made up of 15 amino acids. CDR3: CASTLGEGRTGELFF. The DNA of the CDR3 is TGCGCCAGCACCCTAGGCGAGGGCAGAACCGGGGAGCTGTTTTTT.

This sequence joins TRBV6-1 and TRBJ1-3; a weak D match, TRBD1 (5 bases). The germline V gene encodes CDR1 MNHNS and CDR2 SASEGT. This CDR3 comprises 12 residues. V lost 4 bases and J lost 4, with 5 bases in between. CDR3 sequence: CASSAGGNTIYF. The CDR3 DNA follows: TGTGCCAGCAGTGCAGGGGGAAACACCATATATTTT.

This CDR3 reads CASSRDSVYEQYF. The CDR3 bases are TGTGCCAGCAGCCGGGACAGTGTCTACGAGCAGTACTTC. The chain recombines TRBV14 with TRBJ2-7, with TRBD1 matching 7 bases. Trimming at V came to 4 bases and at J to 3 bases, leaving 3 bases not matched to a gene. Germline V gives CDR1 SGHDN, CDR2 FVKESK. CDR3 length: 13 residues.

This chain links TRBV2 with TRBJ2-7, with 12 bases that match TRBD2. Per the germline V gene, CDR1 is SNHLY and CDR2 is FYNNEI. Trimming cost V 6 bases and J 3 bases; bases outside gene matches: 6. The CDR3 loop spans 15 amino acids. The CDR3 is CASSLLAGGIYEQYF. The CDR3 region has the DNA TGTGCCAGCAGCCTCCTAGCGGGGGGGATCTACGAGCAGTACTTC.

V and J are TRBV18 and TRBJ2-5; maybe TRBD2 (6 bases). The V end was cut by 6 bases, the J end by 2 bases, with 10 bases between. The CDR3 has 13 amino acids. Germline loops: CDR1 KGHSH, CDR2 LQKENI. DNA of the CDR3: TGTGCCAGCTCCGGGGGTCTGCAAGAGACCCAGTACTTC. This codes for CASSGGLQETQYF.

This chain joins TRBV6-5 and TRBJ1-1; a weak D match, TRBD1 (5 bases). V shed 2 bases and J shed 4 bases, with 8 bases lying between them. CDR1 is MNHEY, CDR2 SVGAGI, per germline. CDR3 length: 13 amino acids. The chain's CDR3 is CASSYGGGTEAFF. The CDR3 DNA is TGTGCCAGCAGTTACGGGGGGGGCACTGAAGCTTTCTTT.

This clone was seen only a few times. This chain links TRBV15 with TRBJ1-1; unclear D gene. Germline V gene sequence: CDR1 LNHNV, CDR2 YYDKDF (reference sequence). The CDR3 contains 16 residues. Trimming pared 4 bases from V and 1 base from J, leaving 16 bases between. CDR3 DNA: TGTGCCACCAGCACTATTAGAGGACGGTCGAACACTGAAGCTTTCTTT. Translating it yields CATSTIRGRSNTEAFF.

The rearrangement uses TRBV2 and TRBJ1-5; 9 nucleotides line up with TRBD1. J lost 0 bases, V lost 6 bases, and 3 bases had no gene match. CDR1 is SNHLY, CDR2 FYNNEI, per germline. The CDR3 runs 15 residues. CDR3 sequence: CASRGQGYSNQPQHF. CDR3 nucleotides: TGTGCCAGCAGGGGACAGGGTTATAGCAATCAGCCCCAGCATTTT. The full variable domain, with the rest looked up from reference TRBV2 and TRBJ1-5, is EPEVTQTPSHQVTQMGQEVILRCVPISNHLYFYWYRQILGQKVEFLVSFYNNEISEKSEIFDDQFSVERPDGSNFTLKIRSTKLEDSAMYFCASRGQGYSNQPQHFGDGTRLSIL.

The rearrangement uses TRBV7-6 and TRBJ2-1, with 12 nucleotides matching TRBD2. This CDR3 contains 12 residues. The V gene's germline CDR1 is SGHVS and CDR2 FNYEAQ. With 4 bases clipped from V and 14 bases from J, the junction kept 3 bases outside the gene matches. CDR3 sequence (DNA): TGTGCCAGCAGCTCATCTAGCGGGGGGGAGTTCTTC. This codes for CASSSSSGGEFF.

The genes are TRBV9 and TRBJ2-1; D possibly corresponds to TRBD1 (6 bases). V gave up 4 bases and J gave up 0 bases, with 11 bases separating them. The CDR3 is made up of 15 amino acids. Germline CDR1 is SGDLS and CDR2 is YYNGEE. The CDR3 loop reads CASSLTGNSYNEQFF. The CDR3 DNA reads as TGTGCCAGCAGCCTTACAGGGAACTCCTACAATGAGCAGTTCTTC.

Turning to this clone: Germline and junction disagree at one end, which may indicate a read error. This chain uses TRBV7-7 with TRBJ2-3; TRBD2 matches at 14 bases. The CDR3 sequence is 16 residues long. From germline, CDR1 is SSHAT and CDR2 FNYEAQ (reference sequence). The CDR3 DNA sequence: TGTGCTAGCAGCCCGGGACTAGCGGGGGCGCGCGATACGCAGTATTTT. The encoded protein is CASSPGLAGARDTQYF. Variable domain in full (rest from reference TRBV7-7 and TRBJ2-3): GAGVSQSPRYKVTKRGQDVTLRCDPISSHATLYWYQQALGQGPEFLTYFNYEAQPDKSGLPSDRFSAERPEGSISTLTIQRTEQRDSAMYRCASSPGLAGARDTQYFGPGTRLTVL.

The J gene is TRBJ2-3, the V gene TRBV5-3, with 8 bases fitting TRBD1. TRBV5-3 is an ORF, and what it does is uncertain. V gave up 5 bases and J gave up 2 bases; unmatched junction bases: 16. CDR3 size: 18 residues. The CDR3 DNA follows: TGTGCCAGAAGTTTGAACGTTATGACAGGGGCCTACACAGATACGCAGTATTTT. Its protein product is CARSLNVMTGAYTDTQYF.

In nucleotides, the CDR3 is TGTGCCAGCAGTGGGACAGGGGGCAGCCAGCCCCAGCATTTT. Protein: CASSGTGGSQPQHF. The rearrangement joins TRBV2 to TRBJ1-5; 11 bases line up with TRBD1. Trimming removed 4 bases from V and 7 bases from J; junction bases left unmatched: 3. This CDR3 comprises 14 residues. CDR1 is SNHLY and CDR2 is FYNNEI in the germline V gene.

This clone was seen a handful of times. This chain joins TRBV2 and TRBJ2-3; 9 bases fit TRBD2. CDR3 length equals 15 residues. Looked up from germline, CDR1 is SNHLY and CDR2 is FYNNEI. V lost 5 bases, J lost 5 bases, and 8 bases stayed unmatched. The CDR3 sequence: CASSQLAGAGDTQYF. CDR3 in DNA: TGTGCCAGCAGTCAGTTAGCGGGGGCAGGAGATACGCAGTATTTT. Full variable domain (rest looked up from reference TRBV2 and TRBJ2-3): EPEVTQTPSHQVTQMGQEVILRCVPISNHLYFYWYRQILGQKVEFLVSFYNNEISEKSEIFDDQFSVERPDGSNFTLKIRSTKLEDSAMYFCASSQLAGAGDTQYFGPGTRLTVL.

J is TRBJ1-6 and V is TRBV6-5; D unresolved. Germline V gene lookup returns CDR1 MNHEY and CDR2 SVGAGI. V dropped 7 bases and J dropped 4 bases, with 11 bases sitting between them. The length of the CDR3 is 14 residues. The CDR3 DNA sequence: TGTGCCAGCAAAAGAGGACGGTATAATTCACCCCTCCACTTT. Translated, it gives CASKRGRYNSPLHF.

Details on this clone: Additional DNA sequences in this sample encode the identical CDR3. This rearrangement joins TRBV2 to TRBJ2-7; 7 bases are a match to TRBD2. Germline V lookup: CDR1 SNHLY, CDR2 FYNNEI. J lost 1 base, V lost 6 bases, and 9 bases had no gene match. This CDR3 region has 15 residues. CDR3 bases: TGTGCCAGCAGGGGGCTGGGGGGGAATTCCTACGAGCAGTACTTC. Encoded protein: CASRGLGGNSYEQYF.

The CDR3 DNA reads TGTGCCAGCAGGCGGTGGGGCAGCAATCAGCCCCAGCATTTT. This encodes CASRRWGSNQPQHF. V gene TRBV28 combines with J gene TRBJ1-5; TRBD1 is a possible D gene (5 bases). V lost 6 bases and J lost 1, with 10 bases in between. This CDR3 comprises 14 residues. The V gene's germline CDR1 is MDHEN and CDR2 SYDVKM. The full variable domain, with the rest looked up from reference TRBV28 and TRBJ1-5, is DVKVTQSSRYLVKRTGEKVFLECVQDMDHENMFWYRQDPGLGLRLIYFSYDVKMKEKGDIPEGYSVSREKKERFSLILESASTNQTSMYLCASRRWGSNQPQHFGDGTRLSIL.

The V call is TRBV6-1, the J call TRBJ2-1; no reliable D call. The CDR3 covers 16 residues. Per the germline V gene, CDR1 is MNHNS and CDR2 is SASEGT. V dropped 3 bases and J dropped 0 bases, with 12 bases sitting between them. The CDR3 here is CASSDPQISSYNEQFF. Here the CDR3 DNA reads TGTGCCAGCAGTGATCCTCAGATCAGCTCCTACAATGAGCAGTTCTTC.

The chain links TRBV6-5 to TRBJ1-6, with a tentative D call TRBD1 (5 bases). The CDR3 sequence is 14 residues long. The germline V and J ends were trimmed by 5 bases and 11 bases, with 16 bases remaining between them. The germline CDR1 and CDR2 sequences are MNHEY and SVGAGI. The DNA of the CDR3 is TGTGCCAGCAGTCTGGCCGGGACCGGTCCACCCCTCCACTTT. This sequence encodes CASSLAGTGPPLHF.

The V call is TRBV10-3, the J call TRBJ1-2; D gene uncertain. V lost 10 bases and J 2 bases, leaving 11 bases between the germline ends. The germline V gene encodes CDR1 ENHRY and CDR2 SYGVKD. CDR3 length: 12 residues. CDR3 loop: CATIDGNYGYTF. The CDR3 nucleotides are TGTGCCACGATCGACGGAAACTATGGCTACACCTTC.

The V call is TRBV23-1, the J call TRBJ2-2; D gene unclear. TRBV23-1 is placed among ORFs of uncertain function. Trimming cost V 3 bases and J 9 bases, with 8 bases left between them. This CDR3 spans 12 amino acids. In DNA form, the CDR3 reads TGCGCCAGCAGTCAGTTCGACCGGGAGCTGTTTTTT. It yields the protein CASSQFDRELFF.

The rearrangement links TRBV6-5 to TRBJ1-5, with D possibly being TRBD1 (5 bases). The CDR3 runs to 13 residues. Germline CDR1 and CDR2: MNHEY and SVGAGI. Trimming took off 5 bases at V and 5 bases at J, with 10 bases between the two ends. The CDR3 DNA sequence: TGTGCCAGCAGTACTCGCAGGGATCAGCCCCAGCATTTT. Encoded protein: CASSTRRDQPQHF.

In its sample, this clone was seen a few times. V usage is TRBV7-3 and J usage is TRBJ1-2; 8 bases agree with TRBD1. The junction had 7 bases not matched to a gene; V was cut back by 5 bases and J by 8 bases. The CDR3 consists of 13 residues. The germline V gene encodes CDR1 SGHTA and CDR2 FQGTGA. The CDR3 DNA is TGTGCCAGCAGCCGGACAGGGTCGGACGGCTACACCTTC. The encoded protein is CASSRTGSDGYTF.

Comments on this clone: One end of the junction varies from germline; a read error may be responsible. The gene calls are TRBV4-3 and TRBJ1-4; a weak D match, TRBD1 (6 bases). In germline, CDR1 is LGHNA, CDR2 YSLEER. The CDR3 totals 16 residues. The CDR3 sequence: CASSQGTTGTSEKLFF. The CDR3, as DNA: TGCGCCAGCAGCCAGGGTACTACAGGGACTAGTGAAAAACTGTTTTTT.

A few counts support this clone. This sequence joins TRBV18 and TRBJ2-5; D remains unclear. CDR3 size: 14 residues. The V end lost 5 bases, the J end lost 0 bases, and 10 bases lay between the germline ends. Germline V gene lookup returns CDR1 KGHSH and CDR2 LQKENI. CDR3 nucleotide sequence: TGTGCCAGCTCATTCACAGCCGACCAAGAGACCCAGTACTTC. Translating it yields CASSFTADQETQYF.